Below are 11 T cell receptor beta chains sequenced from a single sample in a study of molecular identifiers for immune sequencing clone quantification. TCRdb processed the PCR reads anew with MiXCR; each CDR3 protein has one entry. This table holds about 510,000 distinct CDR3 sequences, 20% to 25% found once. The sample consisted of naive CD8+ T cells from blood, with Jurkat cell RNA spiked in. Subset in this sample: FACS-sorted CD8+CD4-CCR7+CD45RA+ naive T cells. These receptors were obtained from a human donor in good health. Some libraries in this study had Jurkat cell RNA spiked in.

To note about this clonotype: One base away lies a much larger clone, so this may be a sequencing read error. The CDR3 DNA is TGTGCCAACAGTTACGGGCAGGGTTTCAACGAGCAGTACTTC. Protein: CANSYGQGFNEQYF. The chain employs TRBV6-5 and TRBJ2-7; a possible D gene is TRBD1 (5 bases). The CDR3 is 14 amino acids. Germline V gene data show CDR1 as MNHEY and CDR2 as SVGAGI.

The table lists this clonotype with a few counts. The chain carries TRBV4-1 and TRBJ1-4, with TRBD1 as a possible D gene (5 bases). V was shortened by 0 bases and J by 5 bases, with 13 bases between the two germline ends. This CDR3 contains 16 residues. From germline, CDR1 is MGHRA and CDR2 YSYEKL. CDR3 loop: CASSQDPTVRNEKLFF. The CDR3 DNA follows: TGCGCCAGCAGCCAAGATCCGACAGTAAGGAATGAAAAACTGTTTTTT.

Details on this clonotype: A clone one base away is much larger, so this may be a read error. The V and J genes are TRBV4-1 and TRBJ2-4, with 7 positions matching TRBD1. The CDR3 consists of 16 residues. CDR1 and CDR2 (germline): MGHRA, YSYEKL. The CDR3 sequence is CASSFRQGSAKDIQYF. The CDR3 DNA reads TGCGCCAGCAGCTTTAGACAGGGATCAGCCAAAGACATTCAGTACTTC.

The V and J genes are TRBV19 and TRBJ2-5; 9 bases match TRBD2. The CDR3 has 15 residues. From germline, CDR1 is LNHDA and CDR2 SQIVND (reference sequence). Trimming removed 0 bases from V and 5 bases from J; junction bases left unmatched: 4. The CDR3 DNA is TGTGCCAGTAGTATAGATAGCGGGGGCGGGGAGACCCAGTACTTC. Amino acid sequence: CASSIDSGGGETQYF.

This clonotype was detected a few times. The chain has TRBV19 and TRBJ2-3, with 10 bases aligning to TRBD2. Germline CDR1 and CDR2: LNHDA and SQIVND (reference sequence). The CDR3 runs 17 residues. Unmatched junction bases numbered 10, after V lost 7 bases and J lost 0 bases. The CDR3 coding sequence is TGTGCCAGTACTGAAGCGGGGGGGCCCGGGAGCACAGATACGCAGTATTTT. Encoded protein: CASTEAGGPGSTDTQYF.

This clonotype was detected many times. This sequence joins TRBV12-3 or TRBV12-4 and TRBJ2-1; possibly TRBD1 for D (5 bases). With 4 bases removed from V and 9 bases from J, the gap between germline ends came to 16 bases. This CDR3 has 14 amino acids. This CDR3 reads CASSSQDIHGEQFF. Here the CDR3 DNA reads TGTGCCAGCAGTTCCCAGGACATCCACGGTGAGCAGTTCTTC.

In this sample, this clonotype turned up a few times. The chain carries TRBV30 and TRBJ1-4; 7 nucleotides align to TRBD1. The J segment lost 8 bases and the V segment lost 1 base, leaving 7 bases of the junction unmatched. The CDR3 runs to 14 residues. Germline V gene data show CDR1 as GTSNPN and CDR2 as SVGIG (reference sequence). CDR3 coding DNA: TGTGCCTGGAGTGGCACAGGGGCTATCGAAAAACTGTTTTTT. It yields the protein CAWSGTGAIEKLFF.

This clonotype was seen a few times. CDR3 DNA sequence: TGCGCCAGCAGCCCGTTGAGGGGAGGGCAGCCCCAGCATTTT. Protein product: CASSPLRGGQPQHF. This sequence joins TRBV4-1 and TRBJ1-5, with D possibly being TRBD1 (5 bases). Between the trimmed V and J ends, which lost 4 bases and 7 bases, there was a span of 14 bases. CDR1 is MGHRA, CDR2 YSYEKL, per germline. The CDR3 is 14 residues long.

In its sample, this clonotype was seen a few times. The CDR3 protein is CASSQDLGQGAYEQYF. The DNA for the CDR3 is TGCGCCAGCAGCCAAGATCTTGGACAGGGGGCTTACGAGCAGTACTTC. The rearrangement joins TRBV4-3 to TRBJ2-7; 11 bases are shared with TRBD1. CDR1 and CDR2 from the germline V gene are LGHNA and YSLEER. CDR3 size: 16 residues. Unmatched junction bases numbered 5, after V lost 0 bases and J lost 4 bases.

As concerns this clonotype: The junction shows a germline mismatch at one end, possibly a read error. The chain recombines TRBV5-3 with TRBJ2-7; TRBD1 agrees at 7 bases. TRBV5-3 carries the ORF label, with uncertain function. The CDR3 runs 15 residues. CDR3 residues: CASSFYPTGSYEQYF. DNA of the CDR3: TGTGCCAGCAGCTTCTACCCGACAGGGTCCTACGAGCAGTACTTC.

The rearrangement uses TRBV5-6 and TRBJ2-5; 14 nucleotides agree with TRBD2. The V gene end was trimmed by 0 bases and the J gene end by 4 bases; junction bases not matched to a gene: 23. The germline CDR1 and CDR2 sequences are SGHDT and YYEEEE. This CDR3 has 23 residues. The CDR3 DNA reads as TGTGCCAGCAGCTTGGAACCGGGACTAGCGGGAGAGGGTCCGAAGTGTAGGGGAGAGACCCAGTACTTC. Residues: CASSLEPGLAGEGPKCRGETQYF. The full variable domain, in which reference TRBV5-6 and TRBJ2-5 provide the parts outside the CDR3, is DAGVTQSPTHLIKTRGQQVTLRCSPKSGHDTVSWYQQALGQGPQFIFQYYEEEERQRGNFPDRFSGHQFPNYSSELNVNALLLGDSALYLCASSLEPGLAGEGPKCRGETQYFGPGTRLLVL.